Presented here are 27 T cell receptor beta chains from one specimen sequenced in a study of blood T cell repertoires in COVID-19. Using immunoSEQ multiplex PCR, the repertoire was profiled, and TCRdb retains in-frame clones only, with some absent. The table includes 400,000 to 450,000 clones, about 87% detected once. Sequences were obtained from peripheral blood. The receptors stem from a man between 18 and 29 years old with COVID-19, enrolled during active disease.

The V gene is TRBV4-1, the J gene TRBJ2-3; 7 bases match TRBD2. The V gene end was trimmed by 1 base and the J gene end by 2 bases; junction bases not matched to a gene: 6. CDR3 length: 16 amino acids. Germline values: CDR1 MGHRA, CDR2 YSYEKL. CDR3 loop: CASSQGLSGPTDTQYF. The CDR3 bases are TGCGCCAGCAGCCAAGGCCTTAGCGGGCCCACAGATACGCAGTATTTT.

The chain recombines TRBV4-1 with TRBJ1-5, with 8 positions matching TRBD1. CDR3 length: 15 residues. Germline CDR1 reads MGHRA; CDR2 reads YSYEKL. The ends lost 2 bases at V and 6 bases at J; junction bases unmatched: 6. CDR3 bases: TGCGCCAGCAGCCAATCGGACAGGGCCAGTCAGCCCCAGCATTTT. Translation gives CASSQSDRASQPQHF.

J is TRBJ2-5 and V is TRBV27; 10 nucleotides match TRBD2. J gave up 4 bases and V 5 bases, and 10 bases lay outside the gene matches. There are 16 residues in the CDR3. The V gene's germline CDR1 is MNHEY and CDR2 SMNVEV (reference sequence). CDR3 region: CASSTRLAGDLETQYF. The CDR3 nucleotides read TGTGCCAGCAGTACCCGCCTAGCGGGAGACCTAGAGACCCAGTACTTC.

CDR3 sequence: CAISRGQGEGNEQFF. DNA of the CDR3: TGTGCCATCAGCCGAGGACAGGGAGAAGGCAATGAGCAGTTCTTC. The rearrangement links TRBV10-3 to TRBJ2-1, with TRBD1 matching 8 bases. From germline, CDR1 is ENHRY and CDR2 SYGVKD. J gave up 6 bases and V 6 bases, and 10 bases lay outside the gene matches. The CDR3 has 15 amino acids.

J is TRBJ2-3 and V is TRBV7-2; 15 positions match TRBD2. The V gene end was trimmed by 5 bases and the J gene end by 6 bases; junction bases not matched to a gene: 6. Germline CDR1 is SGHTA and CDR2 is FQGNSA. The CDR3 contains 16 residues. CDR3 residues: CASSAGLAGGLDTQYF. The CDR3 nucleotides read TGTGCCAGCAGCGCAGGACTAGCGGGGGGGTTGGATACGCAGTATTTT.

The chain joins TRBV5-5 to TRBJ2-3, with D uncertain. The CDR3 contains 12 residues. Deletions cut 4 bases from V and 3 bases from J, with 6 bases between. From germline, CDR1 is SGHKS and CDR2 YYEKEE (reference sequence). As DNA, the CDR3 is TGTGCCAGCAGCCCCGCGACAGATACGCAGTATTTT. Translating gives CASSPATDTQYF.

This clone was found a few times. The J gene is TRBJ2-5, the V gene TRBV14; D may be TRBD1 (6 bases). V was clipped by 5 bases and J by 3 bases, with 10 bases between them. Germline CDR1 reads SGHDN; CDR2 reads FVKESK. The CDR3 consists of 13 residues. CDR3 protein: CASSDRTEETQYF. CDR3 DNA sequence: TGTGCCAGCAGCGACCGGACAGAAGAGACCCAGTACTTC.

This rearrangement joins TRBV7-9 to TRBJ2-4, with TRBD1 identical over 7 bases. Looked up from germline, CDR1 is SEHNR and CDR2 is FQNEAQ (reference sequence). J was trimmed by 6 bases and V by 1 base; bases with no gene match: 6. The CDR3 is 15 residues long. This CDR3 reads CASSLVPGQINIQYF. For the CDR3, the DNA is TGTGCCAGCAGCTTAGTCCCGGGACAGATAAACATTCAGTACTTC.

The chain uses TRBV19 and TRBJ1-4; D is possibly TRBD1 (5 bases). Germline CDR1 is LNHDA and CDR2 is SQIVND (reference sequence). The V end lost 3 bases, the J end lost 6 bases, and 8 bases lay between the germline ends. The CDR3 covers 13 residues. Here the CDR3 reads CASSMGRDEKLFF. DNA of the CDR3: TGTGCCAGTAGTATGGGCAGGGATGAAAAACTGTTTTTT.

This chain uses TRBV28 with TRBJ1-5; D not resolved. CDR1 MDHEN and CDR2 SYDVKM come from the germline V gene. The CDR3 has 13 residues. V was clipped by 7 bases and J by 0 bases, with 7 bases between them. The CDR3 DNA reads TGTGCCAGCAACGGGGATAGCAATCAGCCCCAGCATTTT. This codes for CASNGDSNQPQHF.

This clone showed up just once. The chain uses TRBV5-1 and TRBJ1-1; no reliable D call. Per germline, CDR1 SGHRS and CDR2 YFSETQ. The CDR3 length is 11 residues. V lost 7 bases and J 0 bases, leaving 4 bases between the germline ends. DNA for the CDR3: TGCGCCAGCCGAGTGAACACTGAAGCTTTCTTT. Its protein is CASRVNTEAFF.

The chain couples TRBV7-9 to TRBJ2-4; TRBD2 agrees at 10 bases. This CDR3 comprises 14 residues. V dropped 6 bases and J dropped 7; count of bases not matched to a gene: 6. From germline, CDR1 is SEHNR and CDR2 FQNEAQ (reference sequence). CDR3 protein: CASSYSGRPNIQYF. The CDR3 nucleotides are TGTGCCAGCAGTTATAGCGGGAGGCCCAACATTCAGTACTTC.

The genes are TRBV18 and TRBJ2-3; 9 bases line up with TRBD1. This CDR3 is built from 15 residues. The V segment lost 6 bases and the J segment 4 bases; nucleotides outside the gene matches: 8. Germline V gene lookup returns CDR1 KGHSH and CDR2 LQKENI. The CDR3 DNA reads TGTGCCAGCTCGGGCAGGGGACAGGGCCCAGATACGCAGTATTTT. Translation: CASSGRGQGPDTQYF.

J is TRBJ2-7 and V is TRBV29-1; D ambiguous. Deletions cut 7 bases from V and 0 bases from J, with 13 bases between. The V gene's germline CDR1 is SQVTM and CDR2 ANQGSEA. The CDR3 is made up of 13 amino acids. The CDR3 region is CSASVTSSYEQYF. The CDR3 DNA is TGCAGCGCTTCCGTTACAAGCTCCTACGAGCAGTACTTC.

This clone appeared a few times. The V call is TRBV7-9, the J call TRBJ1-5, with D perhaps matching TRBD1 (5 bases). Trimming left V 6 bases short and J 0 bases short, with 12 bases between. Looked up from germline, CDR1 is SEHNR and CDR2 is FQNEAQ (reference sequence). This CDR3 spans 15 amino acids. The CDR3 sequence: CASSSQDGSNQPQHF. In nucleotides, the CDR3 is TGTGCCAGCAGTTCACAGGACGGTAGCAATCAGCCCCAGCATTTT.

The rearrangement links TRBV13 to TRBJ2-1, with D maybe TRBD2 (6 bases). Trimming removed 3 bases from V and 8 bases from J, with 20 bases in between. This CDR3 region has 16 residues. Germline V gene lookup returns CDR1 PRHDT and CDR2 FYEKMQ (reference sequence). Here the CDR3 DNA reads TGTGCCAGCAGCTTGCTCCCGGGACTCCTTTCGGATGAGCAGTTCTTC. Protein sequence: CASSLLPGLLSDEQFF.

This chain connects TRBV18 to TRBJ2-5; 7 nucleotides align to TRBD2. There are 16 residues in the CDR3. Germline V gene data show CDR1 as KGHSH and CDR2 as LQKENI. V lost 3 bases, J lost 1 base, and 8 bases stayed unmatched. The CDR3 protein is CASSPLASGPQETQYF. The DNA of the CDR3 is TGTGCCAGCTCACCGCTCGCTAGCGGACCCCAAGAGACCCAGTACTTC.

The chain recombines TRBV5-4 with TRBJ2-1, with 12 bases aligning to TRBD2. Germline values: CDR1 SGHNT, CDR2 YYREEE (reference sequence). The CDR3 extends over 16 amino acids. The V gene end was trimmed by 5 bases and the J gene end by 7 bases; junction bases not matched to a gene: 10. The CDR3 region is CASRPGPSGGGNEQFF. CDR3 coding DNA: TGTGCCAGCAGACCCGGCCCTAGCGGGGGGGGAAATGAGCAGTTCTTC.

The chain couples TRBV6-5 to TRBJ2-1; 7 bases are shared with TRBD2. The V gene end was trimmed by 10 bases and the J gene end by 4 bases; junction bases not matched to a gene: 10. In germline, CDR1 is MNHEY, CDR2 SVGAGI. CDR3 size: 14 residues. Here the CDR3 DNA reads TGTGCCACCGTTCTAGCGGAACTTTACAATGAGCAGTTCTTC. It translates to CATVLAELYNEQFF.

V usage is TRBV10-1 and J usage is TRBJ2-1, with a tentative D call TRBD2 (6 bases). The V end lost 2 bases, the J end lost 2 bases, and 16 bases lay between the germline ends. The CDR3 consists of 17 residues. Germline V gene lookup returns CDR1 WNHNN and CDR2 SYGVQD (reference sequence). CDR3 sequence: CASSEIEDWEAYNEQFF. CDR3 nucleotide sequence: TGCGCCAGCAGTGAGATCGAGGACTGGGAGGCCTACAATGAGCAGTTCTTC.

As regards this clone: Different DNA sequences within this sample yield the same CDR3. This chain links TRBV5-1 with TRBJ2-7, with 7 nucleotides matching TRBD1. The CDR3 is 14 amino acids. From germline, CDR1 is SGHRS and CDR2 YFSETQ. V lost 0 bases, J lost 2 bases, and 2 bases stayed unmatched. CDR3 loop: CASSLEGGPYEQYF. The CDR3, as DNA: TGCGCCAGCAGCTTGGAAGGGGGCCCCTACGAGCAGTACTTC.

The DNA of the CDR3 is TGTGCCAGCAGTGAAGCCAGACAGGGGACTCTGGACGAGCAGTACTTC. Translation: CASSEARQGTLDEQYF. The chain is built from TRBV6-1 and TRBJ2-7; TRBD1 agrees at 8 bases. The CDR3 loop spans 16 amino acids. The trim removed 0 bases at V and 5 bases at J, leaving 9 bases unmatched. Germline V gene lookup returns CDR1 MNHNS and CDR2 SASEGT.

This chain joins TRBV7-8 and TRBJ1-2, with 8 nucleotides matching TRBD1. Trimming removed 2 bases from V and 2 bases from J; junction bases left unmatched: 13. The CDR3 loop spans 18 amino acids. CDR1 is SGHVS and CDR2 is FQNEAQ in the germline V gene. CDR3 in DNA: TGTGCCAGCAGCTTAAGGCAGGGGGCAAAGGCACCAAACTATGGCTACACCTTC. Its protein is CASSLRQGAKAPNYGYTF.

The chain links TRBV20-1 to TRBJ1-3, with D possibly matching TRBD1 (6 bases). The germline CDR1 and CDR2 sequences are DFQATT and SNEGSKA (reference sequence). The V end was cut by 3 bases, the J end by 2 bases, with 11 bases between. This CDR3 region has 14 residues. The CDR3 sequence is CSASVAGAGNTIYF. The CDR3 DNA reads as TGCAGTGCTAGTGTAGCAGGGGCTGGAAACACCATATATTTT.

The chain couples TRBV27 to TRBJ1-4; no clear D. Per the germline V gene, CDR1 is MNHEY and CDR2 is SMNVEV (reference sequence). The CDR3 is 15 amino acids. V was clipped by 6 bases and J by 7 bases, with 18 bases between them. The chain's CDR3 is CASSPGNELSEKLFF. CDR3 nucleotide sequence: TGTGCCAGCAGCCCGGGGAACGAGCTTAGTGAAAAACTGTTTTTT.

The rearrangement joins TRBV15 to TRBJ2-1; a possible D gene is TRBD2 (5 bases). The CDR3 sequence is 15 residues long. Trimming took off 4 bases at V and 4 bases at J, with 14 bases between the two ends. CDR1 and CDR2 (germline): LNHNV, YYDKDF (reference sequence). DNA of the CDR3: TGTGCCACCAGCAAGCCCCTAGAGGGATACAATGAGCAGTTCTTC. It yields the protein CATSKPLEGYNEQFF.

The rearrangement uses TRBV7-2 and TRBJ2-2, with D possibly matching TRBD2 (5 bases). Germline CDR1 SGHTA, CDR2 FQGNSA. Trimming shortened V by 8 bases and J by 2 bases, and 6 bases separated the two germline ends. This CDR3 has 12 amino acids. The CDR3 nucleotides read TGTGCCAGCGCGGGTAACACCGGGGAGCTGTTTTTT. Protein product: CASAGNTGELFF.